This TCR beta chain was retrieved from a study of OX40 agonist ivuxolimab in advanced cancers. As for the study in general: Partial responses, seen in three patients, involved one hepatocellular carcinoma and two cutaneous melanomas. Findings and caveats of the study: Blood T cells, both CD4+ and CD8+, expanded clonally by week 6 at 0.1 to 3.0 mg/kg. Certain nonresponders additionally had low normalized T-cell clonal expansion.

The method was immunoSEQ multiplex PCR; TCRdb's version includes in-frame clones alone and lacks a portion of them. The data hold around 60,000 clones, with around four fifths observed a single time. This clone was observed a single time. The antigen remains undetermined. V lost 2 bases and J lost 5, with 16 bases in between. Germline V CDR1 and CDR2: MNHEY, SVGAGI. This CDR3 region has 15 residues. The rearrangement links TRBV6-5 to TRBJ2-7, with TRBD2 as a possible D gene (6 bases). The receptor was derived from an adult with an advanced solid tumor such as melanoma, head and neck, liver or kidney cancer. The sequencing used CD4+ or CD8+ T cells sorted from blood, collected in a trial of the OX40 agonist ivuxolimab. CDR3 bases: TGTGCCAGCAGTTACGGGGGGAAGGGGTTCCACGAGCAGTACTTC. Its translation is CASSYGGKGFHEQYF.